A selection of T cell receptor beta chains follows, all from one sample in a study of blood T cell repertoires in COVID-19. The table came from immunoSEQ multiplex PCR; TCRdb's copy has only in-frame clones and leaves some out. The data show more than 150,000 clones, about 84% seen once. The material sequenced was peripheral blood. These receptors originate from a woman aged 25 to 39 with acute or convalescent COVID-19. Both conserved end residues are trimmed from each CDR3. Part of the rows lack a size; the others show once, few, many or a class for expanded clones.

TRBJ1-1	once	TRBV19	ASSPRGNTEAF
TRBJ2-1	NA	TRBV13	ASSSGGTGYNEQF
TRBJ2-7	NA	TRBV18	ASSPADYEQY
TRBJ1-5	NA	TRBV5-6	ASSLFVRGNQPQH
TRBJ2-7	once	TRBV28	ASRKIDSPYEQY
TRBJ1-2	NA	TRBV2	ASWTGPYGYT
TRBJ2-3	NA	TRBV3-1/TRBV3-2	ASRAHGTGADTQY
TRBJ2-7	few	TRBV7-8	ASSFTGYEQY
TRBJ2-7	NA	TRBV6-2/TRBV6-3	ASSYEPASSYEQY
TRBJ2-5	NA	TRBV5-6	ASSLGLTPQETQY
TRBJ1-2	NA	TRBV2	ASSEALQGRYGYT
TRBJ1-1	NA	TRBV4-2	ASSPPDRLGTEAF
TRBJ1-2	NA	TRBV27	ASRVGQNYGYT
TRBJ2-5	NA	TRBV29-1	SVDPTGRQETQY
TRBJ1-4	NA	TRBV6-5	ASSYASTGGGKLF
TRBJ1-2	NA	TRBV6-5	ASSYEGAEGYT
TRBJ1-2	NA	TRBV30	AWSWAQSMYGYT
TRBJ2-6	NA	TRBV5-1	AIVWALGANVLT
TRBJ1-1	NA	TRBV7-2	ASSFSFGGRAF
TRBJ2-1	NA	TRBV28	ASSFKTGARDLYNEQF
TRBJ2-2	NA	TRBV4-3	ASSQGSVTTGELF
TRBJ1-1	NA	TRBV13	ASSSPQSTEAF
TRBJ1-1	NA	TRBV18	ASSPKGQGRIEAF
TRBJ2-2	NA	TRBV11-3	ASSLGLPRGTGELF
TRBJ2-7	NA	TRBV29-1	SVEVLRAGVYEQY
TRBJ1-4	once	TRBV7-2	ASSRQGAGNEKLF
TRBJ1-6	NA	TRBV6-6	ASSRRDWGESLH
TRBJ2-7	NA	TRBV27	ASSLSGTSGTYEQY
TRBJ2-7	NA	TRBV11-2	ASSLGGQAAYEQY